A single sample is the source of the 31 T cell receptor beta chains below, sequenced in a study of blood T cell repertoires in COVID-19. Profiled with immunoSEQ multiplex PCR; TCRdb holds only in-frame clones, not every one. This sample yields about 230,000 clones, of which about 85% are seen a single time; 0.85% to 1% belongs to the top ten. The sequenced material came from peripheral blood. Receptors were obtained from a man aged 40-49 years with acute or convalescent COVID-19.

This rearrangement joins TRBV2 to TRBJ1-5; TRBD1 matches 8 bases. CDR1 SNHLY and CDR2 FYNNEI come from the germline V gene. The CDR3 covers 15 residues. V lost 7 bases, J lost 5 bases, and 10 bases stayed unmatched. Here the CDR3 reads CASTDPGGADQPQHF. In DNA form, the CDR3 reads TGTGCCAGCACCGACCCAGGGGGCGCGGATCAGCCCCAGCATTTT.

J is TRBJ1-6 and V is TRBV10-2; TRBD1 is a possible D gene (5 bases). Germline lookup yields CDR1 WSHSY and CDR2 SAAADI. The CDR3 has 18 residues. Trimming removed 4 bases at V and 0 bases at J, with 16 bases between. CDR3 sequence: CASSGQSNTNSYNSPLHF. The CDR3 nucleotides are TGCGCCAGCAGTGGACAGAGCAACACCAACTCCTATAATTCACCCCTCCACTTT.

J is TRBJ1-5 and V is TRBV12-5; the D is unclear. The V end was cut by 1 base, the J end by 3 bases, with 7 bases between. The CDR3 is 14 residues long. Germline V CDR1 and CDR2: LGHNT, FRNRAP. CDR3 protein: CASGLDSHNQPQHF. For the CDR3, the DNA is TGTGCTAGTGGTTTGGACAGCCACAATCAGCCCCAGCATTTT.

The chain uses TRBV15 and TRBJ1-5, with D possibly matching TRBD1 (6 bases). CDR1 and CDR2 from the germline V gene are LNHNV and YYDKDF (reference sequence). Deletions cut 7 bases from V and 11 bases from J, with 12 bases between. This CDR3 region has 11 residues. CDR3 nucleotide sequence: TGTGCCACCAAGAAGGGGGGGGCCCAGCATTTT. This codes for CATKKGGAQHF. The variable domain in full, completed from reference TRBV15 and TRBJ1-5, reads DAMVIQNPRYQVTQFGKPVTLSCSQTLNHNVMYWYQQKSSQAPKLLFHYYDKDFNNEADTPDNFQSRRPNTSFCFLDIRSPGLGDTAMYLCATKKGGAQHFGDGTRLSIL.

This chain links TRBV9 with TRBJ1-3; 9 positions match TRBD1. The CDR3 length is 16 residues. V trimming: 4 bases; J trimming: 1 base; junction bases outside the gene matches: 6. Germline CDR1 reads SGDLS; CDR2 reads YYNGEE. The CDR3 region is CASSPRDRESGNTIYF. CDR3 DNA sequence: TGTGCCAGCAGCCCCCGGGACAGGGAGTCTGGAAACACCATATATTTT.

The V call is TRBV7-2, the J call TRBJ1-6; D might be TRBD1 (6 bases). In germline, CDR1 is SGHTA, CDR2 FQGNSA. CDR3 length: 17 amino acids. Deletions cut 4 bases from V and 8 bases from J, with 21 bases between. The CDR3 region is CASSSLPGHLGYSPLHF. Written as DNA, the CDR3 is TGTGCCAGCAGCTCCCTGCCGGGACATCTGGGGTATTCACCCCTCCACTTT. Looking up the rest from reference TRBV7-2 and TRBJ1-6 gives the full variable domain: GAGVSQSPSNKVTEKGKDVELRCDPISGHTALYWYRQSLGQGLEFLIYFQGNSAPDKSGLPSDRFSAERTGGSVSTLTIQRTQQEDSAVYLCASSSLPGHLGYSPLHFGNGTRLTVT.

The chain joins TRBV3-1 (or the pseudogene TRBV3-2) to TRBJ1-1; no reliable D call. V was trimmed by 2 bases and J by 5 bases, leaving 12 bases between them. The CDR3 length is 14 residues. Germline loops: CDR1 LGHDT, CDR2 YNNKEL (reference sequence). The CDR3: CASSQWGDETEAFF. CDR3 nucleotide sequence: TGTGCCAGCAGCCAATGGGGAGATGAGACTGAAGCTTTCTTT.

V and J are TRBV27 and TRBJ1-1, with D tentatively TRBD1 (6 bases). CDR1 MNHEY and CDR2 SMNVEV come from the germline V gene (reference sequence). Trimming left V 1 base short and J 10 bases short, with 16 bases between. The CDR3 extends over 14 amino acids. In DNA, the CDR3 is TGTGCCAGCAGTTTATTGGGGGCTGGGTACGGAGCTTTCTTT. It yields the protein CASSLLGAGYGAFF.

The chain uses TRBV19 and TRBJ1-1; D unclear. Looked up from germline, CDR1 is LNHDA and CDR2 is SQIVND (reference sequence). This CDR3 has 17 residues. Deletions cut 1 base from V and 2 bases from J, with 17 bases between. The CDR3 reads CASSIVKDWRGNTEAFF. CDR3 in DNA: TGTGCCAGTAGTATAGTAAAGGATTGGCGAGGTAACACTGAAGCTTTCTTT.

The chain couples TRBV5-6 to TRBJ1-5; 7 positions match TRBD1. This CDR3 region has 14 residues. The V gene's germline CDR1 is SGHDT and CDR2 YYEEEE. V lost 4 bases to trimming and J lost 7 bases; unmatched junction nucleotides: 8. The CDR3 loop reads CASSLTGDRQPQHF. In DNA form, the CDR3 reads TGTGCCAGCAGCCTTACAGGGGATAGGCAGCCCCAGCATTTT.

The CDR3 loop reads CASSHATGGYYEQYF. In DNA, the CDR3 is TGCGCCAGCAGCCATGCGACAGGGGGATATTACGAGCAGTACTTC. The chain combines TRBV5-1 with TRBJ2-7; 9 nucleotides align to TRBD1. CDR1 and CDR2 (germline): SGHRS, YFSETQ. The J segment lost 4 bases and the V segment lost 4 bases, leaving 9 bases of the junction unmatched. The CDR3 extends over 15 amino acids.

This clone was seen a single time. The rearrangement joins TRBV7-9 to TRBJ2-1; a possible D gene is TRBD1 (6 bases). The CDR3 totals 15 residues. With 0 bases removed from V and 5 bases from J, the gap between germline ends came to 11 bases. Germline V lookup: CDR1 SEHNR, CDR2 FQNEAQ (reference sequence). CDR3 residues: CASSLAQGVHNEQFF. Here the CDR3 DNA reads TGTGCCAGCAGCTTAGCACAGGGTGTCCACAATGAGCAGTTCTTC.

In this sample, this clone turned up a few times. V and J are TRBV4-1 and TRBJ2-2; 10 nucleotides line up with TRBD1. Losses at the gene ends were 0 bases for V and 9 bases for J; bases not matched to a gene: 7. The CDR3 is 16 residues long. Looked up from germline, CDR1 is MGHRA and CDR2 is YSYEKL. The CDR3 DNA reads as TGCGCCAGCAGCCAAGATTGGGAGACAGGGGGCCGGGAGCTGTTTTTT. Translation gives CASSQDWETGGRELFF.

The rearrangement uses TRBV6-5 and TRBJ1-1, with D uncertain. CDR3 length: 15 amino acids. Germline V gene sequence: CDR1 MNHEY, CDR2 SVGAGI. Trimming cost V 1 base and J 5 bases, with 14 bases left between them. CDR3 bases: TGTGCCAGCAGTTACTTCAGGACCCGAGGGACTGAAGCTTTCTTT. Its translation: CASSYFRTRGTEAFF.

The chain couples TRBV9 to TRBJ2-2, with TRBD1 identical over 8 bases. V lost 4 bases and J lost 4; bases outside the gene matches: 9. The germline gives CDR1 SGDLS, CDR2 YYNGEE. The CDR3 runs to 16 residues. The CDR3 DNA sequence: TGTGCCAGCAGCCATGCAGGGGGCGCGGTCACCGGGGAGCTGTTTTTT. Translating gives CASSHAGGAVTGELFF.

The chain joins TRBV5-5 to TRBJ2-7; 9 bases align to TRBD2. Losses at the gene ends were 4 bases for V and 2 bases for J; bases not matched to a gene: 10. The CDR3 is 16 amino acids. Germline CDR1 is SGHKS and CDR2 is YYEKEE (reference sequence). CDR3 loop: CASSKNSGGYTYEQYF. The CDR3 nucleotides are TGTGCCAGCAGCAAGAATAGCGGGGGTTATACCTACGAGCAGTACTTC.

The rearrangement joins TRBV24-1 to TRBJ2-7, with a weak D call TRBD1 (6 bases). V lost 4 bases, J lost 6 bases, and 18 bases lay in between. From germline, CDR1 is KGHDR and CDR2 SFDVKD. This CDR3 region has 15 residues. CDR3 amino acids: CATSDPKGGDSEQYF. The CDR3 bases are TGTGCCACCAGTGACCCGAAAGGGGGTGACAGCGAGCAGTACTTC.

The J gene is TRBJ1-1, the V gene TRBV28; TRBD1 might be the D (5 bases). The CDR3 runs 15 residues. Germline-derived CDR1 and CDR2 are MDHEN and SYDVKM. With 1 base removed from V and 6 bases from J, the gap between germline ends came to 15 bases. This chain's CDR3 is CASSLYRQGVAEAFF. The CDR3 coding sequence is TGTGCCAGCAGTTTATATCGGCAGGGCGTCGCTGAAGCTTTCTTT.

The V gene is TRBV5-4, the J gene TRBJ1-2; the match to TRBD1 covers 7 bases. V shed 0 bases and J 3 bases; nucleotides not matched to a gene: 5. The CDR3 has 15 residues. From germline, CDR1 is SGHNT and CDR2 YYREEE (reference sequence). CDR3 loop: CASSLGWDSYYGYTF. CDR3 bases: TGTGCCAGCAGCTTGGGTTGGGACAGCTACTATGGCTACACCTTC.

This clone appeared once. The J gene is TRBJ1-2, the V gene TRBV6-5; D uncertain. The CDR3 is made up of 14 amino acids. Germline CDR1 MNHEY, CDR2 SVGAGI. Trimming removed 2 bases at V and 7 bases at J, with 14 bases between. The DNA of the CDR3 is TGTGCCAGCAGTTACGGGAGCAAGGCCCGTGGCTACACCTTC. Translated: CASSYGSKARGYTF.

This clone was observed a handful of times. The rearrangement uses TRBV7-9 and TRBJ1-3; maybe TRBD1 (6 bases). V lost 2 bases and J lost 10, with 15 bases in between. CDR3 size: 14 residues. The germline V gene encodes CDR1 SEHNR and CDR2 FQNEAQ (reference sequence). CDR3 DNA sequence: TGTGCCAGCAGCTTAAGGGGCGCCCAGGGGACCATATATTTT. Its translation is CASSLRGAQGTIYF.

This chain uses TRBV30 with TRBJ1-5, with D possibly matching TRBD1 (5 bases). The CDR3 is made up of 14 amino acids. Per the germline V gene, CDR1 is GTSNPN and CDR2 is SVGIG (reference sequence). V dropped 2 bases and J dropped 3 bases, with 11 bases sitting between them. The CDR3 bases are TGTGCCTGGAGTTCGGGACTGCCCAATCAGCCCCAGCATTTT. Its protein is CAWSSGLPNQPQHF.

V is TRBV11-2 and J is TRBJ1-1; perhaps TRBD1 as D (5 bases). CDR1 and CDR2 (germline): SGHAT, FQNNGV. V was pared by 5 bases and J by 0 bases, with 16 bases between. The CDR3 extends over 16 amino acids. The CDR3 coding sequence is TGTGCCAGCAGCCCCCTGACAGTTGTTATGAACACTGAAGCTTTCTTT. Protein product: CASSPLTVVMNTEAFF. Full variable domain (missing parts from reference TRBV11-2 and TRBJ1-1): EAGVAQSPRYKIIEKRQSVAFWCNPISGHATLYWYQQILGQGPKLLIQFQNNGVVDDSQLPKDRFSAERLKGVDSTLKIQPAKLEDSAVYLCASSPLTVVMNTEAFFGQGTRLTVV.

The chain has TRBV9 and TRBJ2-3, with TRBD2 matching 8 bases. J was trimmed by 4 bases and V by 0 bases; bases with no gene match: 13. CDR1 SGDLS and CDR2 YYNGEE come from the germline V gene. The CDR3 has 18 amino acids. The CDR3 here is CASSVAPGGARGPDTQYF. CDR3 DNA: TGTGCCAGCAGCGTAGCCCCGGGGGGGGCCCGCGGGCCAGATACGCAGTATTTT.

V usage is TRBV4-3 and J usage is TRBJ2-3, with a possible D match to TRBD2 (6 bases). The CDR3 totals 16 residues. V was cut by 4 bases and J by 3 bases, with 17 bases left in between. Looked up from germline, CDR1 is LGHNA and CDR2 is YSLEER. CDR3 in amino acids: CASSRGDRPETDTQYF. CDR3 bases: TGCGCCAGCAGCCGCGGGGATCGGCCGGAGACAGATACGCAGTATTTT.

Concerning this clone itself: Other DNA sequences in the sample encode the same CDR3. The CDR3 here is CASSFRETQYF. CDR3 DNA: TGTGCCAGCAGTTTTCGAGAGACCCAGTACTTC. The chain couples TRBV27 to TRBJ2-5; D is unclear. Germline assignment: CDR1 MNHEY and CDR2 SMNVEV (reference sequence). The V and J ends lost 3 bases and 4 bases respectively, with 3 bases between them. This CDR3 region has 11 residues.

The CDR3 DNA reads TGTGCCAGCAGCTCCTTGGGAACTAGCGGTGAGCAGTTCTTC. This codes for CASSSLGTSGEQFF. This chain connects TRBV9 to TRBJ2-1; TRBD2 matches at 8 bases. Germline CDR1 is SGDLS and CDR2 is YYNGEE. CDR3 length: 14 residues. V gave up 4 bases and J gave up 9 bases; unmatched junction bases: 9.

The gene calls are TRBV6-5 and TRBJ1-4; a possible D gene is TRBD1 (5 bases). CDR3 length equals 16 residues. Per the germline V gene, CDR1 is MNHEY and CDR2 is SVGAGI. V dropped 2 bases and J dropped 6 bases, with 16 bases sitting between them. For the CDR3, the DNA is TGTGCCAGCAGTTACGGCGGGGACGGGACTTATGAAAAACTGTTTTTT. Its translation is CASSYGGDGTYEKLFF.

In this sample, this clone turned up a few times. The chain couples TRBV6-4 to TRBJ1-1; 9 nucleotides agree with TRBD1. The CDR3 runs to 14 residues. J lost 4 bases, V lost 4 bases, and 4 bases had no gene match. The germline CDR1 and CDR2 sequences are MRHNA and SNTAGT. In nucleotides, the CDR3 is TGTGCCAGCAGTGTGGACAGGGGAGCCACTGAAGCTTTCTTT. This sequence encodes CASSVDRGATEAFF.

The V gene is TRBV29-1, the J gene TRBJ2-7; D ambiguous. The CDR3 consists of 11 residues. Germline CDR1 SQVTM, CDR2 ANQGSEA. The V and J ends lost 5 bases and 0 bases respectively, with 5 bases between them. The CDR3 DNA is TGCAGCGTTTCGAGCTCCTACGAGCAGTACTTC. Its translation is CSVSSSYEQYF.

The chain has TRBV11-2 and TRBJ2-2; 7 bases are a match to TRBD2. The CDR3 loop spans 14 amino acids. V shed 5 bases, J shed 5 bases, and the junction held 5 bases outside the gene matches. Germline loops: CDR1 SGHAT, CDR2 FQNNGV. CDR3: CASSLGRVTGELFF. The CDR3 bases are TGTGCCAGCAGCCTAGGGAGGGTTACCGGGGAGCTGTTTTTT. Full variable domain (remainder filled in from reference TRBV11-2 and TRBJ2-2): EAGVAQSPRYKIIEKRQSVAFWCNPISGHATLYWYQQILGQGPKLLIQFQNNGVVDDSQLPKDRFSAERLKGVDSTLKIQPAKLEDSAVYLCASSLGRVTGELFFGEGSRLTVL.